The 18 T cell receptor beta chains below come from one sample, sequenced in a study of shared clonotypes between healthy human individuals. Some clones are missing from TCRdb's copy, which holds only in-frame ones; the method was immunoSEQ multiplex PCR. Here the sample spans more than 1 million clones, around 82% being singletons. Sample: memory CD4+ T cells from PBMCs. Subset reported: CD45RA-negative fraction. The receptor source for this set is a man aged 18 to 30 in good health. Some clones in this sample may be carry-over from other donors' samples.

V is TRBV4-1 and J is TRBJ1-4; TRBD1 is a possible D gene (5 bases). CDR1 MGHRA and CDR2 YSYEKL come from the germline V gene. The CDR3 totals 16 residues. Trimming pared 4 bases from V and 6 bases from J, leaving 18 bases between. The CDR3 here is CASSPNQGGFHEKLFF. As DNA, the CDR3 is TGCGCCAGCAGCCCAAACCAGGGAGGTTTCCATGAAAAACTGTTTTTT.

The J gene is TRBJ2-1, the V gene TRBV4-2; 10 bases are a match to TRBD1. The CDR3 is 16 residues long. From germline, CDR1 is LGHNA and CDR2 YNFKEQ. Trimming at V came to 8 bases and at J to 3 bases, leaving 10 bases not matched to a gene. In DNA, the CDR3 is TGTGCCAGCCAAAAGGATCGGGACAGGGGCTACAATGAGCAGTTCTTC. It codes for CASQKDRDRGYNEQFF.

Of note for this clone: The identical CDR3 is also encoded by other nucleotide sequences in the sample. The chain couples TRBV19 to TRBJ1-1; maybe TRBD1 (5 bases). This CDR3 has 14 residues. Per germline, CDR1 LNHDA and CDR2 SQIVND (reference sequence). Trimming removed 4 bases from V and 0 bases from J, with 9 bases in between. CDR3 nucleotide sequence: TGTGCCAGTAGTACCGACAGACTGAACACTGAAGCTTTCTTT. It codes for CASSTDRLNTEAFF. The full variable domain, completed using reference TRBV19 and TRBJ1-1, is DGGITQSPKYLFRKEGQNVTLSCEQNLNHDAMYWYRQDPGQGLRLIYYSQIVNDFQKGDIAEGYSVSREKKESFPLTVTSAQKNPTAFYLCASSTDRLNTEAFFGQGTRLTVV.

Here the CDR3 reads CASRKSRETQYF. The CDR3 region has the DNA TGTGCCAGCAGGAAGAGTCGGGAGACCCAGTACTTC. The J gene is TRBJ2-5, the V gene TRBV6-1; D uncertain. CDR1 MNHNS and CDR2 SASEGT come from the germline V gene. The length of the CDR3 is 12 residues. With 6 bases removed from V and 5 bases from J, the gap between germline ends came to 10 bases.

The chain carries TRBV6-1 and TRBJ1-5; D is perhaps TRBD1 (5 bases). V lost 4 bases, J lost 3 bases, and 10 bases lay in between. Looked up from germline, CDR1 is MNHNS and CDR2 is SASEGT. The CDR3 totals 14 residues. In DNA, the CDR3 is TGTGCCAGCAGTGTGGGCAGGGTCAATCAGCCCCAGCATTTT. Amino acids: CASSVGRVNQPQHF.

The CDR3 nucleotides are TGTGCCTGGGGGGCGACGGGGGCTTTCTTT. It yields the protein CAWGATGAFF. This chain uses TRBV30 with TRBJ1-1, with D tentatively TRBD1 (5 bases). V was trimmed by 5 bases and J by 11 bases, leaving 12 bases between them. This CDR3 spans 10 amino acids. Germline V gene data show CDR1 as GTSNPN and CDR2 as SVGIG (reference sequence).

The table lists this clone with a count of one. The chain combines TRBV7-9 with TRBJ2-5; the D gene is possibly TRBD2 (5 bases). The CDR3 has 13 residues. Trimming cost V 1 base and J 4 bases, with 7 bases left between them. Looked up from germline, CDR1 is SEHNR and CDR2 is FQNEAQ (reference sequence). The CDR3 reads CASSLGAAETQYF. The CDR3 nucleotides are TGTGCCAGCAGCTTAGGAGCGGCAGAGACCCAGTACTTC.

The V gene is TRBV7-8, the J gene TRBJ1-2; 11 bases align to TRBD1. Per germline, CDR1 SGHVS and CDR2 FQNEAQ. CDR3 length: 18 amino acids. Trimming cost V 5 bases and J 7 bases; bases outside gene matches: 18. CDR3 sequence (DNA): TGTGCCAGCAGCCCAATCCGGACAGGGGGCGCCGATTTAGGTGGCTACACCTTC. Amino acids: CASSPIRTGGADLGGYTF.

This chain uses TRBV4-1 with TRBJ2-7; weak D call: TRBD2 (6 bases). CDR3 length: 15 residues. Germline V gene lookup returns CDR1 MGHRA and CDR2 YSYEKL. Trimming removed 4 bases from V and 1 base from J, with 14 bases in between. DNA of the CDR3: TGCGCCAGCAGCCCTATAGGGGAGGCTTCCTACGAGCAGTACTTC. Protein sequence: CASSPIGEASYEQYF.

This chain uses TRBV7-6 with TRBJ2-1; 14 bases map to TRBD2. Trimming at V came to 5 bases and at J to 7 bases, leaving 10 bases not matched to a gene. The CDR3 has 17 residues. From germline, CDR1 is SGHVS and CDR2 FNYEAQ. The CDR3 DNA reads TGTGCCAGCAGCCGGGAGGGGACTAGCGGGAGCGGTAATGAGCAGTTCTTC. It specifies CASSREGTSGSGNEQFF.

This chain joins TRBV5-4 and TRBJ2-3; 11 positions match TRBD2. The CDR3 runs to 16 residues. V lost 4 bases and J lost 2; bases outside the gene matches: 6. Germline V lookup: CDR1 SGHNT, CDR2 YYREEE (reference sequence). The CDR3 protein is CASSPRLAGTTDTQYF. CDR3 nucleotides: TGTGCCAGCAGCCCCAGACTAGCGGGGACCACAGATACGCAGTATTTT.

The chain links TRBV11-2 to TRBJ2-1; D assignment may be TRBD1 or TRBD2 (7 bases each). V was clipped by 5 bases and J by 7 bases, with 24 bases between them. Per the germline V gene, CDR1 is SGHAT and CDR2 is FQNNGV. This CDR3 comprises 17 residues. The CDR3 spells CASSGNGREGARNEQFF. CDR3 bases: TGTGCCAGCAGCGGAAATGGGAGGGAGGGGGCGCGAAATGAGCAGTTCTTC. Supplemented by reference TRBV11-2 and TRBJ2-1, the full variable domain reads EAGVAQSPRYKIIEKRQSVAFWCNPISGHATLYWYQQILGQGPKLLIQFQNNGVVDDSQLPKDRFSAERLKGVDSTLKIQPAKLEDSAVYLCASSGNGREGARNEQFFGPGTRLTVL.

The J gene is TRBJ2-3, the V gene TRBV7-2, with 11 bases matching TRBD2. The CDR3 is 17 amino acids. The V gene end was trimmed by 1 base and the J gene end by 1 base; junction bases not matched to a gene: 4. CDR1 and CDR2 from the germline V gene are SGHTA and FQGNSA. Written as DNA, the CDR3 is TGTGCCAGCAGCTTAGTCCGGGGACTAGCGGGCACAGATACGCAGTATTTT. Residues: CASSLVRGLAGTDTQYF.

This clone came up once. This chain connects TRBV6-1 to TRBJ1-5, with D possibly TRBD1 on 5 matching bases. V was cut by 8 bases and J by 0 bases, with 14 bases left in between. CDR3 length: 15 residues. CDR1 is MNHNS and CDR2 is SASEGT in the germline V gene. The CDR3 DNA is TGTGCCAGCGGCAGGGAAATCAATAGCAATCAGCCCCAGCATTTT. This encodes CASGREINSNQPQHF.

This CDR3 is CASSAGSGGTDTQYF. The CDR3 DNA follows: TGTGCCAGCAGCGCCGGGTCAGGGGGCACAGATACGCAGTATTTT. The chain carries TRBV9 and TRBJ2-3; a possible D gene is TRBD1 (6 bases). CDR3 length: 15 amino acids. Trimming removed 3 bases at V and 1 base at J, with 12 bases between. Germline V gene data show CDR1 as SGDLS and CDR2 as YYNGEE.

The count of this clone is one. This same CDR3 is encoded by further DNA sequences in the sample. V is TRBV30 and J is TRBJ2-7; 7 nucleotides line up with TRBD1. This CDR3 contains 14 residues. Per germline, CDR1 GTSNPN and CDR2 SVGIG (reference sequence). V was pared by 8 bases and J by 7 bases, with 17 bases of the junction left unmatched. The CDR3, as DNA: TGTGCCGGGGCAAGGGGGCCACTCTCCGGAGAGCAGTACTTC. Amino acid sequence: CAGARGPLSGEQYF. The whole variable domain, remainder taken from reference TRBV30 and TRBJ2-7, is SQTIHQWPATLVQPVGSPLSLECTVEGTSNPNLYWYRQAAGRGLQLLFYSVGIGQISSEVPQNLSASRPQDRQFILSSKKLLLSDSGFYLCAGARGPLSGEQYFGPGTRLTVT.

The chain has TRBV7-2 and TRBJ2-7; D is undetermined. The V end was cut by 0 bases, the J end by 3 bases, with 6 bases between. Germline lookup yields CDR1 SGHTA and CDR2 FQGNSA. CDR3 size: 13 residues. CDR3 protein: CASSLANYYEQYF. In DNA form, the CDR3 reads TGTGCCAGCAGCTTAGCGAATTACTACGAGCAGTACTTC.

This clone was recorded a few times. This rearrangement joins TRBV2 to TRBJ1-2, with 10 bases fitting TRBD1. Germline loops: CDR1 SNHLY, CDR2 FYNNEI. The CDR3 is made up of 14 amino acids. After removal of 5 bases from V and 5 bases from J, the junction contained 5 bases not matched to a gene. CDR3 in amino acids: CASSSRTGGYGYTF. CDR3 DNA sequence: TGTGCCAGCAGTTCAAGGACAGGGGGTTATGGCTACACCTTC. Drawing the rest from reference TRBV2 and TRBJ1-2, the complete variable domain is EPEVTQTPSHQVTQMGQEVILRCVPISNHLYFYWYRQILGQKVEFLVSFYNNEISEKSEIFDDQFSVERPDGSNFTLKIRSTKLEDSAMYFCASSSRTGGYGYTFGSGTRLTVV.